A single sample gave rise to the 9 T cell receptor beta chains below, sequenced in a study of T cell repertoires in aging, cancer and after chemotherapy. A mixed TRB-A/B primer pool amplified rearranged TRB by multiplex touch-down PCR. TCRdb independently ran MiXCR on the multiplex PCR reads; one entry per CDR3 protein. The profile shows fewer than 3,500 distinct CDR3 sequences, about 24% of them singletons. The template was genomic DNA from peripheral blood, not RNA. Input material: blood. The receptors here all came from a human donor with a solid tumor.

In this sample, this clonotype is medium-sized. The chain recombines TRBV29-1 with TRBJ2-3, with 11 bases that match TRBD2. Looked up from germline, CDR1 is SQVTM and CDR2 is ANQGSEA. The CDR3 extends over 17 amino acids. The J segment lost 4 bases and the V segment lost 0 bases, leaving 9 bases of the junction unmatched. This chain's CDR3 is CSVEDSPGLAASDTQYF. The CDR3 DNA is TGCAGCGTTGAAGATTCTCCGGGACTAGCGGCCTCAGATACGCAGTATTTT.

J is TRBJ1-1 and V is TRBV5-1; a possible D gene is TRBD1 (5 bases). V lost 5 bases and J lost 4, with 15 bases in between. The CDR3 length is 14 residues. Germline V gene sequence: CDR1 SGHRS, CDR2 YFSETQ. CDR3 sequence (DNA): TGCGCCAGCAGACTATTCGACAGAACCACTGAAGCTTTCTTT. Its protein is CASRLFDRTTEAFF.

Sample share makes this clonotype medium-sized. This chain links TRBV18 with TRBJ2-1; 9 bases agree with TRBD1. Germline V lookup: CDR1 KGHSH, CDR2 LQKENI. V lost 3 bases, J lost 7 bases, and 4 bases stayed unmatched. This CDR3 region has 14 residues. The CDR3: CASSPRQGGNEQFF. The CDR3 nucleotides are TGTGCCAGCTCACCGCGACAGGGGGGGAATGAGCAGTTCTTC.

The V gene is TRBV5-4, the J gene TRBJ1-1, with 7 bases identical to TRBD1. Germline V gene lookup returns CDR1 SGHNT and CDR2 YYREEE (reference sequence). The V segment lost 4 bases and the J segment 8 bases; nucleotides outside the gene matches: 8. This CDR3 is built from 13 residues. Written as DNA, the CDR3 is TGTGCCAGCAGCCCACGGACAGGCCCCGAAGCTTTCTTT. It codes for CASSPRTGPEAFF.

The rearrangement uses TRBV5-1 and TRBJ2-2, with TRBD2 as a possible D gene (5 bases). V was cut by 5 bases and J by 6 bases, with 8 bases left in between. This CDR3 is 12 amino acids long. The germline V gene encodes CDR1 SGHRS and CDR2 YFSETQ. DNA for the CDR3: TGCGCCAGCAGACCGGGGTCCGGGGAGCTGTTTTTT. Translated: CASRPGSGELFF.

In its sample, this clonotype ranks as medium-sized. This chain connects TRBV27 to TRBJ1-1; perhaps TRBD1 as D (5 bases). Germline V gives CDR1 MNHEY, CDR2 SMNVEV (reference sequence). The length of the CDR3 is 13 residues. The ends were cut back, 2 bases at V and 5 bases at J, with 9 bases in the middle. DNA of the CDR3: TGTGCCAGCAGTTTAGGGGGGGAAACTGAAGCTTTCTTT. Translation gives CASSLGGETEAFF.

By share, this clonotype counts as medium-sized. The CDR3, as DNA: TGTGCCAGCAGGACCCAGGGACTGCGGAATACTGAGCAGTTCTTC. Translating it yields CASRTQGLRNTEQFF. The chain employs TRBV6-5 and TRBJ2-1, with a weak D call TRBD2 (6 bases). The germline V gene has CDR1 MNHEY and CDR2 SVGAGI. V lost 6 bases to trimming and J lost 9 bases, with 21 bases between them. This CDR3 is 15 amino acids long.

The table lists this clonotype with a few counts. The chain is built from TRBV6-2 or TRBV6-3 and TRBJ2-4; 9 nucleotides line up with TRBD2. Germline-derived CDR1 and CDR2 are MNHEY and SVGEGT. The CDR3 consists of 15 residues. The V segment lost 6 bases and the J segment 3 bases; nucleotides outside the gene matches: 6. The CDR3 bases are TGTGCCAGCAGGGTAGCGGGAGAAGTCAAAAACATTCAGTACTTC. As protein: CASRVAGEVKNIQYF.

Within the sample, this clonotype is medium-sized. The gene calls are TRBV6-5 and TRBJ2-3, with D possibly being TRBD1 (5 bases). The CDR3 is 14 amino acids. V was cut by 2 bases and J by 4 bases, with 10 bases left in between. Germline V gene data show CDR1 as MNHEY and CDR2 as SVGAGI. In nucleotides, the CDR3 is TGTGCCAGCAGTTACAGGGTAGGGGCAGATACGCAGTATTTT. Its translation is CASSYRVGADTQYF.